The 30 T cell receptor beta chains presented below share a single source sample, sequenced in a study of control samples from healthy donors and cancer patients. The repertoire was sequenced with immunoSEQ multiplex PCR; TCRdb's copy has only in-frame clones and lacks some. Counted here are about 150,000 clones, 85% to 95% occurring once; the ten biggest clones make up about 5.6%. The specimen was blood. These receptors originate from a man aged 40-50 years in good health.

J is TRBJ2-7 and V is TRBV19, with 7 nucleotides matching TRBD1. Trimming removed 5 bases from V and 2 bases from J; junction bases left unmatched: 9. The CDR3 totals 15 residues. Germline CDR1 LNHDA, CDR2 SQIVND (reference sequence). CDR3 sequence: CASSQSGTDTYEQYF. The CDR3 nucleotides read TGTGCCAGTAGTCAATCCGGGACAGATACCTACGAGCAGTACTTC.

V gene TRBV7-9 combines with J gene TRBJ1-2; D is ambiguous. V was clipped by 5 bases and J by 8 bases, with 12 bases between them. This CDR3 has 12 amino acids. Germline V gene lookup returns CDR1 SEHNR and CDR2 FQNEAQ (reference sequence). CDR3 in amino acids: CASSARHRGYTF. CDR3 in DNA: TGTGCCAGCAGCGCTAGACACCGCGGCTACACCTTC.

The rearrangement uses TRBV5-8 and TRBJ2-7; D unclear. Germline V gene lookup returns CDR1 SGHTS and CDR2 YDEGEE. The V gene lost 2 bases and the J gene lost 1 base, with 7 bases spanning the gap. The CDR3 loop spans 13 amino acids. The CDR3 DNA follows: TGTGCCAGCAGCTTTAGGGCATCCTACGAGCAGTACTTC. The encoded protein is CASSFRASYEQYF.

The rearrangement uses TRBV4-3 and TRBJ2-7; 11 nucleotides match TRBD1. Germline loops: CDR1 LGHNA, CDR2 YSLEER. The CDR3 totals 16 residues. J was trimmed by 3 bases and V by 0 bases; bases with no gene match: 4. DNA of the CDR3: TGCGCCAGCAGCCAAGATAGGACAGGGGGCAACTACGAGCAGTACTTC. Translating it yields CASSQDRTGGNYEQYF.

This clone was seen a single time. This chain uses TRBV29-1 with TRBJ2-7; a possible D gene is TRBD1 (5 bases). The CDR3 loop spans 13 amino acids. Trimming took off 2 bases at V and 6 bases at J, with 14 bases between the two ends. Germline V lookup: CDR1 SQVTM, CDR2 ANQGSEA. The CDR3 is CSVEHGERGEQYF. CDR3 nucleotide sequence: TGCAGCGTTGAACATGGGGAAAGGGGCGAGCAGTACTTC.

The CDR3 sequence is CATSDHGSRGDTDTQYF. Written as DNA, the CDR3 is TGTGCCACCAGTGACCACGGTTCGCGGGGGGACACAGATACGCAGTATTTT. The chain links TRBV24-1 to TRBJ2-3; 8 bases line up with TRBD2. Germline trimming cut 4 bases from V and 2 bases from J; bases unmatched to any gene: 10. The germline V gene has CDR1 KGHDR and CDR2 SFDVKD. This CDR3 comprises 17 residues.

The J gene is TRBJ2-1, the V gene TRBV7-3; D assignment may be TRBD1 or TRBD2 (5 bases each). The CDR3 sequence is 15 residues long. In germline, CDR1 is SGHTA, CDR2 FQGTGA. The V gene lost 5 bases and the J gene lost 0 bases, with 11 bases spanning the gap. In DNA form, the CDR3 reads TGTGCCAGCAGCCGGGGCGGTAGCTCCTACAATGAGCAGTTCTTC. It translates to CASSRGGSSYNEQFF. The entire variable domain, with the rest obtained from reference TRBV7-3 and TRBJ2-1, is as follows: GAGVSQTPSNKVTEKGKYVELRCDPISGHTALYWYRQSLGQGPEFLIYFQGTGAADDSGLPNDRFFAVRPEGSVSTLKIQRTERGDSAVYLCASSRGGSSYNEQFFGPGTRLTVL.

This clone was detected once. The CDR3 region has the DNA TGTGCCAGCAGTGAGTACTATGGCTACACCTTC. Translating gives CASSEYYGYTF. The gene calls are TRBV6-1 and TRBJ1-2; D remains ambiguous. The CDR3 consists of 11 residues. The germline gives CDR1 MNHNS, CDR2 SASEGT. V lost 3 bases and J lost 3, with 2 bases in between.

V usage is TRBV6-5 and J usage is TRBJ1-1, with D unclear. CDR1 and CDR2 (germline): MNHEY, SVGAGI. This CDR3 comprises 14 residues. Trimming removed 7 bases from V and 0 bases from J, with 12 bases in between. The CDR3 protein is CASITTRLNTEAFF. For the CDR3, the DNA is TGTGCCAGCATTACGACTCGTTTGAACACTGAAGCTTTCTTT.

The rearrangement links TRBV14 to TRBJ1-6, with TRBD1 as a possible D gene (5 bases). This CDR3 contains 16 residues. V was pared by 0 bases and J by 3 bases, with 9 bases between. The V gene's germline CDR1 is SGHDN and CDR2 FVKESK. The CDR3 DNA reads TGTGCCAGCAGCCAAGACAGGGCAGTCTATAATTCACCCCTCCACTTT. This codes for CASSQDRAVYNSPLHF.

The gene calls are TRBV5-1 and TRBJ1-2, with no clear D. This CDR3 comprises 14 residues. CDR1 SGHRS and CDR2 YFSETQ come from the germline V gene. Trimming removed 2 bases at V and 3 bases at J, with 11 bases between. The CDR3 here is CASSLGQADYGYTF. The CDR3 DNA reads TGCGCCAGCAGCTTAGGTCAGGCTGACTATGGCTACACCTTC.

The gene calls are TRBV9 and TRBJ2-7; 10 bases are a match to TRBD2. The junction had 8 bases not matched to a gene; V was cut back by 3 bases and J by 5 bases. This CDR3 contains 15 residues. Germline CDR1 SGDLS, CDR2 YYNGEE. The CDR3 nucleotides read TGTGCCAGCAGCGCCAGCGGGGGGGCCGGAGACGAGCAGTACTTC. It specifies CASSASGGAGDEQYF.

The J gene is TRBJ2-3, the V gene TRBV5-4; no clear D. V lost 5 bases and J 0 bases, leaving 7 bases between the germline ends. Germline lookup yields CDR1 SGHNT and CDR2 YYREEE (reference sequence). The CDR3 extends over 13 amino acids. CDR3 in DNA: TGTGCCAGCAGTTCAGTAAGCACAGATACGCAGTATTTT. Encoded protein: CASSSVSTDTQYF.

This chain uses TRBV11-2 with TRBJ1-6; D ambiguous. Germline CDR1 is SGHAT and CDR2 is FQNNGV. The CDR3 is made up of 15 amino acids. Deletions cut 5 bases from V and 9 bases from J, with 17 bases between. CDR3 residues: CASSLGLVGSSPLHF. The CDR3 nucleotides are TGTGCCAGCAGCCTGGGCCTCGTGGGTAGTTCACCCCTCCACTTT. The full variable domain, in which reference TRBV11-2 and TRBJ1-6 provide the parts outside the CDR3, is EAGVAQSPRYKIIEKRQSVAFWCNPISGHATLYWYQQILGQGPKLLIQFQNNGVVDDSQLPKDRFSAERLKGVDSTLKIQPAKLEDSAVYLCASSLGLVGSSPLHFGNGTRLTVT.

The rearrangement joins TRBV9 to TRBJ1-3; weak D call: TRBD1 (5 bases). Germline V gene lookup returns CDR1 SGDLS and CDR2 YYNGEE. This CDR3 contains 19 residues. Trimming shortened V by 0 bases and J by 0 bases, and 19 bases separated the two germline ends. The CDR3, as DNA: TGTGCCAGCAGCGTAGACGACCCGGGACTTACTGCCTCTGGAAACACCATATATTTT. It translates to CASSVDDPGLTASGNTIYF.

J is TRBJ2-7 and V is TRBV30, with 10 bases that match TRBD2. CDR3 length equals 14 residues. The germline V gene has CDR1 GTSNPN and CDR2 SVGIG (reference sequence). V dropped 4 bases and J dropped 3; count of bases not matched to a gene: 6. CDR3 protein: CAWTRAGGRYEQYF. The DNA of the CDR3 is TGTGCCTGGACTCGAGCGGGGGGGCGCTACGAGCAGTACTTC.

The chain employs TRBV20-1 and TRBJ1-4; TRBD1 matches at 7 bases. The CDR3 loop spans 10 amino acids. The germline V gene has CDR1 DFQATT and CDR2 SNEGSKA (reference sequence). With V trimmed by 3 bases and J by 11 bases, 0 bases remained unmatched. Written as DNA, the CDR3 is TGCAGTGCTAGGGGACAGAAACTGTTTTTT. Its translation: CSARGQKLFF.

The chain combines TRBV2 with TRBJ2-1; TRBD1 might be the D (6 bases). CDR1 SNHLY and CDR2 FYNNEI come from the germline V gene. The ends were cut back, 6 bases at V and 9 bases at J, with 12 bases in the middle. The CDR3 has 12 amino acids. DNA for the CDR3: TGTGCCAGCAGGGTAACAGGGATTGAGCAGTTCTTC. Its translation is CASRVTGIEQFF.

The CDR3 protein is CASSYRGGNSPLHF. In nucleotides, the CDR3 is TGTGCCAGCAGTTACCGGGGGGGGAATTCACCCCTCCACTTT. The chain recombines TRBV6-5 with TRBJ1-6, with D maybe TRBD1 (5 bases). Germline CDR1 is MNHEY and CDR2 is SVGAGI. The V end lost 2 bases, the J end lost 7 bases, and 9 bases lay between the germline ends. This CDR3 has 14 residues.

The chain joins TRBV30 to TRBJ1-2; the D gene is possibly TRBD1 (5 bases). CDR1 GTSNPN and CDR2 SVGIG come from the germline V gene (reference sequence). The CDR3 contains 14 residues. V was pared by 1 base and J by 4 bases, with 13 bases between. CDR3 bases: TGTGCCTGGAGTGATGTAGGGGCGGGCTATGGCTACACCTTC. Translation gives CAWSDVGAGYGYTF.

The chain carries TRBV7-8 and TRBJ2-7; maybe TRBD1 (5 bases). The V gene lost 2 bases and the J gene lost 8 bases, with 10 bases spanning the gap. CDR1 is SGHVS, CDR2 FQNEAQ, per germline. The CDR3 is 12 residues long. The CDR3, as DNA: TGTGCCAGCAGCTTACAGGGCCAGAAGCAGTACTTC. It encodes CASSLQGQKQYF. Complete variable domain (other parts from reference TRBV7-8 and TRBJ2-7): GAGVSQSPRYKVAKRGQDVALRCDPISGHVSLFWYQQALGQGPEFLTYFQNEAQLDKSGLPSDRFFAERPEGSVSTLKIQRTQQEDSAVYLCASSLQGQKQYFGPGTRLTVT.

The chain is built from TRBV29-1 and TRBJ1-4; a weak D match, TRBD1 (6 bases). The CDR3 contains 13 residues. The V and J ends lost 5 bases and 6 bases respectively, with 13 bases between them. Germline CDR1 is SQVTM and CDR2 is ANQGSEA. The CDR3 bases are TGCAGCGTTAAACCCCAGGGGTATGAAAAACTGTTTTTT. This gives the protein CSVKPQGYEKLFF.

V usage is TRBV6-2 or TRBV6-3 and J usage is TRBJ1-5; D perhaps matches TRBD1 (5 bases). The CDR3 length is 14 residues. Germline loops: CDR1 MNHEY, CDR2 SVGEGT. Trimming took 6 bases from V and 5 from J, leaving 14 bases between them. The CDR3 nucleotides read TGTGCCAGCAGCCGCGGCGGGGGTGATCAGCCCCAGCATTTT. Its protein product is CASSRGGGDQPQHF.

The chain employs TRBV7-3 and TRBJ2-3, with 7 bases fitting TRBD2. The CDR3 contains 14 residues. Germline lookup yields CDR1 SGHTA and CDR2 FQGTGA. The junction had 2 bases not matched to a gene; V was cut back by 3 bases and J by 2 bases. CDR3 sequence: CASSFSGTTDTQYF. The CDR3 nucleotides are TGTGCCAGCAGCTTCAGCGGGACCACAGATACGCAGTATTTT.

The chain has TRBV15 and TRBJ1-1, with a possible D match to TRBD1 (5 bases). Germline CDR1 is LNHNV and CDR2 is YYDKDF (reference sequence). The ends were cut back, 0 bases at V and 5 bases at J, with 10 bases in the middle. CDR3 size: 14 residues. The CDR3 DNA reads TGTGCCACCAGCAGAGACAGGGTAGGGACTGAAGCTTTCTTT. Residues: CATSRDRVGTEAFF.

The chain couples TRBV19 to TRBJ1-5, with D perhaps matching TRBD1 (5 bases). Germline assignment: CDR1 LNHDA and CDR2 SQIVND (reference sequence). V was shortened by 4 bases and J by 0 bases, with 10 bases between the two germline ends. CDR3 length equals 15 residues. As DNA, the CDR3 is TGTGCCAGTAGTAGAGGGGACGGTAGCAATCAGCCCCAGCATTTT. Protein: CASSRGDGSNQPQHF.

The gene calls are TRBV7-9 and TRBJ2-1; 7 bases align to TRBD1. Germline V gene sequence: CDR1 SEHNR, CDR2 FQNEAQ (reference sequence). This CDR3 contains 14 residues. V dropped 5 bases and J dropped 4; count of bases not matched to a gene: 5. The CDR3 here is CASSTGTVYNEQFF. In DNA form, the CDR3 reads TGTGCCAGCAGCACCGGGACAGTATACAATGAGCAGTTCTTC.

V usage is TRBV12-5 and J usage is TRBJ2-1, with 10 bases lining up with TRBD2. The CDR3 sequence is 18 residues long. V dropped 5 bases and J dropped 1; count of bases not matched to a gene: 11. Looked up from germline, CDR1 is LGHNT and CDR2 is FRNRAP. CDR3 protein: CASGILAGGQVSYNEQFF. CDR3 DNA sequence: TGTGCTAGTGGTATCTTAGCGGGGGGCCAGGTTTCCTACAATGAGCAGTTCTTC. The complete variable domain, with remaining parts taken from reference TRBV12-5 and TRBJ2-1, reads DARVTQTPRHKVTEMGQEVTMRCQPILGHNTVFWYRQTMMQGLELLAYFRNRAPLDDSGMPKDRFSAEMPDATLATLKIQPSEPRDSAVYFCASGILAGGQVSYNEQFFGPGTRLTVL.

The CDR3 DNA reads TGTGCCAGCAGTTATCGGTCCTCCAGCACAGATACGCAGTATTTT. Its protein is CASSYRSSSTDTQYF. This chain joins TRBV6-5 and TRBJ2-3; no definite D call. Germline V gene data show CDR1 as MNHEY and CDR2 as SVGAGI. The CDR3 length is 15 residues. V lost 3 bases and J lost 0, with 10 bases in between.

The chain employs TRBV6-2 or TRBV6-3 and TRBJ1-1; possibly TRBD1 for D (5 bases). From germline, CDR1 is MNHEY and CDR2 SVGEGT. The CDR3 runs to 12 residues. V lost 5 bases, J lost 1 base, and 5 bases lay in between. The DNA for the CDR3 is TGTGCCAGCAGTACAGGGAACACTGAAGCTTTCTTT. Protein product: CASSTGNTEAFF.